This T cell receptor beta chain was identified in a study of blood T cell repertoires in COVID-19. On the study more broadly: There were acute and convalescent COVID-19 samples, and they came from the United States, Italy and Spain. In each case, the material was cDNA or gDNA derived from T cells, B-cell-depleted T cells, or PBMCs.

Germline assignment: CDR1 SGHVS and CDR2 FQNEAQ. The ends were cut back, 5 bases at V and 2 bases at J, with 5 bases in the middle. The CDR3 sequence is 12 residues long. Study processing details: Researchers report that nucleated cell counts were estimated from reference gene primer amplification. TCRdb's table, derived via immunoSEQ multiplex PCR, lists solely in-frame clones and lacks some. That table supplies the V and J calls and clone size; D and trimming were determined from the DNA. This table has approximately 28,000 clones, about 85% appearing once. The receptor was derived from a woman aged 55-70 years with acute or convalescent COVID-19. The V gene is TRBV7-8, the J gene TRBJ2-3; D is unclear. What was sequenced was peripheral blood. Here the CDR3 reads CASSPYTDTQYF. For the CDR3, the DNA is TGTGCCAGCAGCCCTTACACAGATACGCAGTATTTT.